The present entry profiles one T cell receptor (beta chain) with its context. Preparing the TCRbeta library involved the use of unique molecular identifiers. MiXCR, run by TCRdb on the PCR reads, gives a single entry per CDR3 protein. The repertoire consists of 450,000 to 500,000 distinct CDR3 sequences, with 12% occurring once and the leading ten covering less than 6.5%. This specimen belongs to a study of T-cell reconstitution after alpha-beta-depleted transplantation in children. J was trimmed by 1 base and V by 4 bases; bases with no gene match: 3. The CDR3 length is 13 residues. Germline assignment: CDR1 DFQATT and CDR2 SNEGSKA (reference sequence).

The TCR sequence derives from a human donor who donated a stem cell graft to a child with combined immunodeficiency. The V and J genes are TRBV20-1 and TRBJ2-7, with 8 bases lining up with TRBD1. Sequenced material: PBMCs from the stem cell graft donor, taken from the stem cell graft. Here the CDR3 reads CSANNRGSYEQYF. In DNA, the CDR3 is TGCAGTGCTAATAACAGGGGGTCCTACGAGCAGTACTTC.